The clone carrying this T cell receptor beta chain was found many times. What it binds is not known. Each CDR3 protein is one row after TCRdb ran MiXCR on the 5' RACE reads. The sample carries some 190,000 distinct CDR3 sequences, roughly 16% recorded once. Germline V gene lookup returns CDR1 DFQATT and CDR2 SNEGSKA (reference sequence). CDR3 size: 14 residues. The V gene end was trimmed by 4 bases and the J gene end by 4 bases; junction bases not matched to a gene: 2. These data originate in a study of T-cell memory formation after mild COVID-19. In the study overall: TCR clusters largely stayed donor specific.

Whole-study results and caveats: In pre-infection memory, a portion of responding clones appeared, which suggested that cross-reactive memory joined.

V is TRBV20-1 and J is TRBJ2-5; 14 bases agree with TRBD2. Sequencing used PBMCs or a T cell subset sorted from them (not recorded which). This TCR was recovered from an adult woman who had mild COVID-19 (a few samples of this study predate the infection). Cell type and time point are not known. This CDR3 reads CSAKTSGRGETQYF. In nucleotides, the CDR3 is TGCAGTGCTAAGACTAGCGGGAGGGGAGAGACCCAGTACTTC.